This T cell receptor beta chain was recorded in a study of OX40 agonist ivuxolimab in advanced cancers. As for the study in general: With ivuxolimab, an agonistic anti-OX40 (CD134) antibody, patients were treated.

About this clone itself: Its antigen remains unidentified.

Whole-study findings and limits: Both CD4+ and CD8+ T cell populations in blood had undergone clonal expansion by week 6 at 0.1 to 3.0 mg/kg.

J lost 6 bases, V lost 5 bases, and 3 bases had no gene match. CDR3 size: 12 residues. Germline CDR1 is LNHDA and CDR2 is SQIVND (reference sequence). The data were produced by immunoSEQ multiplex PCR, yet TCRdb's version contains in-frame clones alone and is incomplete. In the table there are some 42,000 clones, about 86% of which are singletons. This chain joins TRBV19 and TRBJ1-2, with TRBD1 identical over 7 bases. Here the sequenced sample was CD4+ or CD8+ T cells sorted from blood, taken in a trial of the OX40 agonist ivuxolimab. The origin of this receptor is an adult with an advanced solid tumor such as melanoma, head and neck, liver or kidney cancer. This chain's CDR3 is CASSPGQDGYTF. The CDR3 DNA follows: TGTGCCAGTAGTCCAGGACAGGATGGCTACACCTTC.